This TCR beta chain was captured in a study of T-cell memory formation after mild COVID-19. Study-level background: TCR clustering was largely donor specific.

This clonotype was counted a few times. Via MiXCR, TCRdb re-called the 5' RACE reads, giving one row per CDR3 protein. The sample carries a few hundred thousand distinct CDR3 sequences, roughly 17% recorded once. The V gene end was trimmed by 0 bases and the J gene end by 7 bases; junction bases not matched to a gene: 9. Per germline, CDR1 DFQATT and CDR2 SNEGSKA (reference sequence). CDR3 length: 16 amino acids. This chain connects TRBV20-1 to TRBJ1-6, with 7 bases matching TRBD1. Sequenced input: PBMCs or a T cell subset sorted from them (not recorded which). The sequence was collected from a man in his late teens or twenties who had mild COVID-19 (a few samples of this study predate the infection). Cell type and time point are not known. The CDR3 bases are TGCAGTGCTAGAGATAATCCGGGACAGAGGAATTCACCCCTCCACTTT. This translates into CSARDNPGQRNSPLHF.